Shown below are 12 T cell receptor beta chains from a single sample sequenced in a study of blood T cells in healthy people across ages. It was with a sample-barcoded 5' primer and a J-beta primer mix that a second PCR of about 6 to 12 cycles was run. TCRdb fed the 5' RACE reads into MiXCR, producing one record per CDR3 protein. The sample shows some 1 million distinct CDR3 sequences, under 55% of them seen only once. Sequenced sample: blood. These receptors were collected from a woman aged 55-75 years in good health.

V gene TRBV10-3 combines with J gene TRBJ2-1; no definite D call. Germline CDR1 is ENHRY and CDR2 is SYGVKD. There are 16 residues in the CDR3. The V end lost 7 bases, the J end lost 0 bases, and 16 bases lay between the germline ends. CDR3 sequence (DNA): TGTGCCATCACCGACCCACAGTGGAGCTCCTACAATGAGCAGTTCTTC. It encodes CAITDPQWSSYNEQFF.

The table lists this clonotype with a few counts. The chain combines TRBV12-3 or TRBV12-4 with TRBJ2-5; 12 nucleotides align to TRBD2. V gave up 5 bases and J gave up 5 bases; unmatched junction bases: 9. This CDR3 comprises 16 residues. For the CDR3, the DNA is TGTGCCAGCAGTCCCCAGACTAGCGGGAGTGGGGAGACCCAGTACTTC. Its translation is CASSPQTSGSGETQYF.

The chain joins TRBV7-9 to TRBJ2-3; 10 positions agree with TRBD2. The germline CDR1 and CDR2 sequences are SEHNR and FQNEAQ (reference sequence). There are 14 residues in the CDR3. With V trimmed by 2 bases and J by 10 bases, 6 bases remained unmatched. CDR3 DNA sequence: TGTGCCAGCAGCTTACCGAGGACTAGCGGCCCGCAGTATTTT. This translates into CASSLPRTSGPQYF.

The CDR3 spells CASSAGTGGGNQPQHF. The CDR3, as DNA: TGTGCCAGCAGCGCCGGGACAGGGGGCGGCAATCAGCCCCAGCATTTT. The rearrangement uses TRBV2 and TRBJ1-5; 12 positions match TRBD1. This CDR3 contains 16 residues. The germline gives CDR1 SNHLY, CDR2 FYNNEI. J lost 2 bases, V lost 6 bases, and 5 bases had no gene match.

This chain connects TRBV7-2 to TRBJ2-3, with D uncertain. Trimming removed 1 base at V and 2 bases at J, with 13 bases between. CDR3 length: 16 amino acids. Germline CDR1 SGHTA, CDR2 FQGNSA. In DNA form, the CDR3 reads TGTGCCAGCAGCTTAGTTACGGCACTAACCACAGATACGCAGTATTTT. Translated: CASSLVTALTTDTQYF. The variable domain in full, completed from reference TRBV7-2 and TRBJ2-3, reads GAGVSQSPSNKVTEKGKDVELRCDPISGHTALYWYRQSLGQGLEFLIYFQGNSAPDKSGLPSDRFSAERTGGSVSTLTIQRTQQEDSAVYLCASSLVTALTTDTQYFGPGTRLTVL.

A few counts support this clonotype. V is TRBV27 and J is TRBJ2-1; D ambiguous. Trimming left V 0 bases short and J 7 bases short, with 10 bases between. CDR3 length equals 14 residues. The germline V gene encodes CDR1 MNHEY and CDR2 SMNVEV (reference sequence). CDR3 DNA: TGTGCCAGCAGTTTATCGAGCAGCCCGAATGAGCAGTTCTTC. Its protein is CASSLSSSPNEQFF.

V gene TRBV29-1 combines with J gene TRBJ2-1; 8 nucleotides line up with TRBD1. Germline trimming cut 4 bases from V and 8 bases from J; bases unmatched to any gene: 7. CDR3 size: 13 residues. The germline gives CDR1 SQVTM, CDR2 ANQGSEA. The CDR3 loop is CSVVTGVGHEQFF. Here the CDR3 DNA reads TGCAGCGTTGTGACAGGGGTCGGTCATGAGCAGTTCTTC.

The V and J genes are TRBV19 and TRBJ2-5, with D possibly being TRBD2 (6 bases). Trimming shortened V by 3 bases and J by 0 bases, and 11 bases separated the two germline ends. The CDR3 has 15 amino acids. In germline, CDR1 is LNHDA, CDR2 SQIVND (reference sequence). The CDR3 DNA is TGTGCCAGTAGTATCGGTCGGGGGTACCAAGAGACCCAGTACTTC. As protein: CASSIGRGYQETQYF. Full variable domain (rest looked up from reference TRBV19 and TRBJ2-5): DGGITQSPKYLFRKEGQNVTLSCEQNLNHDAMYWYRQDPGQGLRLIYYSQIVNDFQKGDIAEGYSVSREKKESFPLTVTSAQKNPTAFYLCASSIGRGYQETQYFGPGTRLLVL.

To note about this clonotype: This clone may be a read error of a much larger clone one base away. V usage is TRBV24-1 and J usage is TRBJ2-5, with D possibly being TRBD2 (5 bases). This CDR3 is 13 amino acids long. The germline V and J ends were trimmed by 2 bases and 11 bases, with 14 bases remaining between them. Germline-derived CDR1 and CDR2 are KGHDR and SFDVKD. CDR3 loop: CATSDWRANEQYF. The CDR3 region has the DNA TGTGCCACCAGTGATTGGCGGGCTAATGAGCAGTACTTC.

The rearrangement links TRBV20-1 to TRBJ2-7; D uncertain. The CDR3 covers 15 residues. Trimming removed 1 base at V and 2 bases at J, with 15 bases between. CDR1 and CDR2 (germline): DFQATT, SNEGSKA (reference sequence). The chain's CDR3 is CSARGLRSRPYEQYF. CDR3 in DNA: TGCAGTGCTAGAGGTCTACGGAGCCGCCCCTACGAGCAGTACTTC.

This clonotype was observed a handful of times. The gene calls are TRBV27 and TRBJ2-5; possibly TRBD2 for D (6 bases). V shed 3 bases and J shed 4 bases, with 12 bases lying between them. CDR3 length: 14 residues. Germline V gene lookup returns CDR1 MNHEY and CDR2 SMNVEV (reference sequence). Here the CDR3 reads CASSFILARETQYF. The DNA for the CDR3 is TGTGCCAGCAGTTTTATCCTAGCGCGAGAGACCCAGTACTTC.

Points on this clonotype: An end of the junction differs from the germline gene, which may be a read error. This chain links TRBV6-6 with TRBJ1-1; no definite D call. Germline V gene data show CDR1 as MNHNY and CDR2 as SVGAGI (reference sequence). The CDR3 has 13 amino acids. The CDR3 DNA reads as TGTGCCAGCAGTACCAAGTTGAAGACTGAAGCTTTCTTT. Translation: CASSTKLKTEAFF.